Presented here are 7 T cell receptor beta chains from one specimen sequenced in a study of a mutant IDH1 vaccine in newly diagnosed glioma. What these receptors recognize is not known. TCRdb's copy holds only in-frame clones and misses some; the assay was immunoSEQ multiplex PCR. Of 70,000 to 90,000 clones detected, roughly 85% appear once; the ten largest clones hold around 2%. As for time point: week 23, last vaccination. Vaccinated patients received 300 ug of mutant IDH1 20-mer peptide per dose, with topical imiquimod. This sample comprised PBMCs, obtained from a glioma patient whose treatment included an IDH1 peptide vaccine. The receptors originated from a man in his thirties or forties with glioma. Some clones in this sample may be carry-over from other donors' samples.

V and J are TRBV29-1 and TRBJ1-3; no reliable D call. CDR1 is SQVTM, CDR2 ANQGSEA, per germline. This CDR3 contains 13 residues. V lost 2 bases, J lost 9 bases, and 14 bases lay in between. The CDR3 loop is CSVELLAGVTIYF. As DNA, the CDR3 is TGCAGCGTTGAACTGCTTGCAGGAGTCACCATATATTTT.

The chain joins TRBV6-5 to TRBJ2-7; no reliable D call. The CDR3 is 15 residues long. Trimming removed 0 bases from V and 0 bases from J, with 9 bases in between. The V gene's germline CDR1 is MNHEY and CDR2 SVGAGI. CDR3 region: CASSYSGESSYEQYF. The CDR3 nucleotides read TGTGCCAGCAGTTACTCGGGTGAGAGCTCCTACGAGCAGTACTTC.

The chain links TRBV2 to TRBJ1-4; TRBD1 matches at 7 bases. CDR1 and CDR2 from the germline V gene are SNHLY and FYNNEI. V lost 7 bases, J lost 5 bases, and 4 bases stayed unmatched. This CDR3 contains 13 residues. The CDR3 loop reads CASTGTENEKLFF. The CDR3 DNA reads TGTGCCAGCACCGGGACAGAGAATGAAAAACTGTTTTTT.

The chain is built from TRBV7-9 and TRBJ2-3; D not certain. Germline CDR1 SEHNR, CDR2 FQNEAQ (reference sequence). The CDR3 contains 14 residues. V lost 5 bases and J lost 0, with 9 bases in between. DNA for the CDR3: TGTGCCAGCAGCCCCCCAGCGAGCACAGATACGCAGTATTTT. Translation: CASSPPASTDTQYF.

The rearrangement links TRBV30 to TRBJ2-7; 7 bases are a match to TRBD2. This CDR3 is 15 amino acids long. Germline assignment: CDR1 GTSNPN and CDR2 SVGIG (reference sequence). After removal of 1 base from V and 0 bases from J, the junction contained 6 bases not matched to a gene. The chain's CDR3 is CAWSALAASSYEQYF. CDR3 nucleotides: TGTGCCTGGAGTGCCCTAGCGGCGAGCTCCTACGAGCAGTACTTC.

The V gene is TRBV4-3, the J gene TRBJ2-3; perhaps TRBD1 as D (6 bases). This CDR3 spans 17 amino acids. The germline V and J ends were trimmed by 4 bases and 5 bases, with 22 bases remaining between them. Germline loops: CDR1 LGHNA, CDR2 YSLEER. The CDR3 sequence is CASSRELMGDTEDTQYF. The CDR3, as DNA: TGCGCCAGCAGCCGAGAACTAATGGGGGACACTGAAGATACGCAGTATTTT.

Comment on this clone: The junction does not match germline at one end; this may be a read error. This chain joins TRBV7-2 and TRBJ2-1; 9 nucleotides agree with TRBD2. Germline V gene lookup returns CDR1 SGHTA and CDR2 FQGNSA. The CDR3 consists of 15 residues. DNA of the CDR3: TGTGCCAGCAGCCTAGCGGGGATATCCTACAATGAGCAGTTCTTC. This encodes CASSLAGISYNEQFF.